This is a list of T cell receptor beta chains from one sample in a study of T cell responses to AZD1222 COVID-19 vaccine. Only in-frame clones appear in the TCRdb table, and some are missing; sequencing was by immunoSEQ multiplex PCR. The profile shows over 120,000 clones, 86% of them singletons. This material consisted of peripheral blood, taken 28 days after the second AZD1222 dose. These receptors were obtained from an adult who received the AZD1222 COVID-19 vaccine. Each CDR3 is given with its conserved first and last residue. D genes are given only for firm matches. The size of a clone is reported for some rows only, either as once, few or many, or as a class for expanded clones.

v_call: TRBV16; d_call: TRBD1; clone_size: -; j_call: TRBJ1-5; cdr3_nt: TGTGCCAGCAGCCCACAGGGGGTCAATCAGCCCCAGCATTTT; cdr3_aa: CASSPQGVNQPQHF
v_call: TRBV24-1; d_call: -; clone_size: -; j_call: TRBJ2-1; cdr3_nt: TGTGCCACCAGTGGGGGGGGCACGAACAATGAGCAGTTCTTC; cdr3_aa: CATSGGGTNNEQFF
v_call: TRBV2; d_call: TRBD1; clone_size: -; j_call: TRBJ1-6; cdr3_nt: TGTGCCACCGTCCCTCGGACAGGGATCTCCTATAATTCACCCCTCCACTTT; cdr3_aa: CATVPRTGISYNSPLHF
v_call: TRBV3-1/TRBV3-2; d_call: TRBD1; clone_size: -; j_call: TRBJ1-1; cdr3_nt: TGTGCCAGCAGCCCGAGACAGGGGGCGAACACTGAAGCTTTCTTT; cdr3_aa: CASSPRQGANTEAFF
v_call: TRBV3-1/TRBV3-2; d_call: -; clone_size: -; j_call: TRBJ2-3; cdr3_nt: TGTGCCAGCAGCCAAGTATTCCAGAGCACAGATACGCAGTATTTT; cdr3_aa: CASSQVFQSTDTQYF
v_call: TRBV19; d_call: TRBD1; clone_size: once; j_call: TRBJ2-3; cdr3_nt: TGTGCCAGTAGTATTTACAGGGGGTCAGATACGCAGTATTTT; cdr3_aa: CASSIYRGSDTQYF
v_call: TRBV10-1; d_call: TRBD1; clone_size: -; j_call: TRBJ1-1; cdr3_nt: TGCGCCAGCAGTGACCCGGGACAGGGGTACGCTGAAGCTTTCTTT; cdr3_aa: CASSDPGQGYAEAFF
v_call: TRBV10-3; d_call: -; clone_size: -; j_call: TRBJ1-5; cdr3_nt: TGTGCCATCAAGAACGATAGCAATCAGCCCCAGCATTTT; cdr3_aa: CAIKNDSNQPQHF
v_call: TRBV2; d_call: TRBD2; clone_size: once; j_call: TRBJ2-1; cdr3_nt: TGTGCCAGCAGTGAAGCTAGGTTAGCGGGAAGTACGCAGTTCTTC; cdr3_aa: CASSEARLAGSTQFF
v_call: TRBV29-1; d_call: TRBD2; clone_size: once; j_call: TRBJ2-3; cdr3_nt: TGCAGCGTTGCGCTGGGCGGGAGCACGGATACGCAGTATTTT; cdr3_aa: CSVALGGSTDTQYF